This TCR beta chain was sequenced in a study of regulatory T cells in long-lasting Graves disease. This clonotype was detected many times. The antigen is undetermined. iRepertoire HTBI primers and Arm-PCR of CDR3 regions built TCR beta libraries. The authors' processing: Spanning all samples, the identified segments comprised approximately 60 TRBV and around 15 TRBJ. TCRdb reanalysed the multiplex PCR reads using MiXCR and keeps one entry per CDR3 protein. In this record, the V and J calls reflect TCRdb's handling and not the investigators' own analysis. This table holds over 650,000 distinct CDR3 sequences, about 30% found once. Study results and caveats: Sharing of public clonotypes was greater in persistent patients (about 3,000) than in new patients (around 1,000). Owing to a sample size that was small, accuracy may have been reduced. TRBV28 was favored in persistent disease, as were TRBJ1-2 and TRBJ2-5.

Time point noted: persistent/refractory GD, antithyroid drugs over 5 years with positive TRAb. The TCR library was made from RNA that had been extracted from PBMCs in TRIzol. V lost 6 bases to trimming and J lost 1 base, with 16 bases between them. The CDR3 is 15 residues long. CDR1 is MDHEN and CDR2 is SYDVKM in the germline V gene. The sample here was peripheral blood mononuclear cells (PBMCs), taken when the disease was refractory, from a patient treated with antithyroid drugs. The chain joins TRBV28 to TRBJ2-7; perhaps TRBD1 as D (6 bases). The TCR originated in a female donor with Graves disease. CDR3 residues: CASRPTPGDSYEQYF. The CDR3 nucleotides are TGTGCCAGCAGGCCGACCCCAGGGGATTCCTACGAGCAGTACTTC.